These 30 T cell receptor beta chains share one sample of origin, sequenced in a study of human T cells and chemical hapten exposure. Regarding time point: patch test 2, 6 weeks after DPC sensitization. As to treatment: therapeutic diphenylcyclopropenone sensitization with weekly scalp DPC. A single record per CDR3 protein comes from TCRdb applying MiXCR to the RACE reads. Of 350,000 to 400,000 distinct CDR3 sequences in the sample, about 6% were seen once. The sample here was whole blood, taken in connection with sensitization to the hapten diphenylcyclopropenone (DPC). The receptors were sampled from a young woman with alopecia areata. Some clones in this sample may be carry-over from other donors' samples.

A few counts support this clonotype. The rearrangement links TRBV9 to TRBJ1-6; D not certain. In germline, CDR1 is SGDLS, CDR2 YYNGEE. Trimming took off 1 base at V and 3 bases at J, with 2 bases between the two ends. CDR3 length: 13 residues. The CDR3 bases are TGTGCCAGCAGCGTAAACTATAATTCACCCCTCCACTTT. This encodes CASSVNYNSPLHF.

The rearrangement links TRBV19 to TRBJ1-5, with D hard to call. The ends were cut back, 4 bases at V and 7 bases at J, with 8 bases in the middle. This CDR3 region has 12 residues. Germline CDR1 reads LNHDA; CDR2 reads SQIVND (reference sequence). The DNA for the CDR3 is TGTGCCAGTAGTACTATACTCCAGCCCCAGCATTTT. This translates into CASSTILQPQHF.

This clonotype was found a few times. For the CDR3, the DNA is TGTGCCAGCAGTGTCGACAGGCCAGCCAAAAACATTCAGTACTTC. Translation: CASSVDRPAKNIQYF. The chain joins TRBV6-5 to TRBJ2-4; possible D gene TRBD1, 6 bases. Germline CDR1 MNHEY, CDR2 SVGAGI. The CDR3 is made up of 15 amino acids. The V gene lost 5 bases and the J gene lost 0 bases, with 11 bases spanning the gap.

Regarding this clonotype: A single base separates this from a much larger clone, so it may be a read error. The chain recombines TRBV6-5 with TRBJ1-2; D gene unclear. Trimming cost V 4 bases and J 2 bases, with 17 bases left between them. This CDR3 has 16 amino acids. From germline, CDR1 is MNHEY and CDR2 SVGAGI. The CDR3 DNA follows: TGTGCCAGCAGTTCCACTTTCCGGACGGTCAACTATGGCTACACCTTC. It encodes CASSSTFRTVNYGYTF.

The V gene is TRBV7-2, the J gene TRBJ2-1; tentatively, D is TRBD2 (5 bases). This CDR3 contains 15 residues. Trimming shortened V by 7 bases and J by 7 bases, and 20 bases separated the two germline ends. Germline lookup yields CDR1 SGHTA and CDR2 FQGNSA. CDR3 DNA: TGTGCCAGCACCGAAACCCCAGAGGGCTGGAATGAGCAGTTCTTC. Translating gives CASTETPEGWNEQFF.

This clonotype has a count of ten or more. The junction differs from germline at one of its ends, possibly a read error. The V and J genes are TRBV7-8 and TRBJ1-2, with D possibly being TRBD1 (5 bases). This CDR3 contains 11 residues. CDR1 is SGHVS and CDR2 is FQNEAQ in the germline V gene. CDR3 protein: CASSLRDVRLF. DNA of the CDR3: TGTGCCAGCAGCTTACGGGACGTCAGGCTCTTC.

This clonotype was counted only a few times. The chain joins TRBV18 to TRBJ2-3; no clear D. Germline V gene data show CDR1 as KGHSH and CDR2 as LQKENI. This CDR3 comprises 13 residues. V lost 3 bases and J 4 bases, leaving 8 bases between the germline ends. In nucleotides, the CDR3 is TGTGCCAGCTCACCCGAGACTCCAGATACGCAGTATTTT. It specifies CASSPETPDTQYF.

V and J are TRBV15 and TRBJ2-1; the match to TRBD1 covers 8 bases. The CDR3 length is 17 residues. J lost 5 bases, V lost 3 bases, and 12 bases had no gene match. Looked up from germline, CDR1 is LNHNV and CDR2 is YYDKDF (reference sequence). Here the CDR3 reads CATSRTGAGHVDNEQFF. As DNA, the CDR3 is TGTGCCACCAGCAGGACAGGGGCGGGACATGTGGACAATGAGCAGTTCTTC.

At least ten counts were recorded for this clonotype. The rearrangement joins TRBV12-3 or TRBV12-4 to TRBJ1-1; 9 bases are shared with TRBD1. The CDR3 spans 13 residues. The trim removed 6 bases at V and 11 bases at J, leaving 10 bases unmatched. The CDR3 coding sequence is TGTGCCAGCAGCTGGACAGGGGATCTCTACGCTTTCTTT. Translating it yields CASSWTGDLYAFF.

This clonotype was seen at least ten times. The chain joins TRBV3-1 to TRBJ1-1; D unclear. The germline V gene has CDR1 LGHDT and CDR2 YNNKEL (reference sequence). V lost 4 bases and J 7 bases, leaving 10 bases between the germline ends. There are 12 residues in the CDR3. CDR3 protein: CASSPSGLEAFF. In DNA form, the CDR3 reads TGTGCCAGCAGCCCCTCAGGTCTTGAAGCTTTCTTT.

For this clonotype: A clone one base away is much larger, so this may be a read error. The chain joins TRBV10-3 to TRBJ1-1; D not resolved. The CDR3 spans 13 residues. CDR1 is ENHRY, CDR2 SYGVKD, per germline. The CDR3 spells CVISESISTEAFF. The CDR3 DNA reads as TGTGTCATCAGTGAGTCGATCTCCACTGAAGCTTTCTTT.

There are many counts of this clonotype. This chain joins TRBV6-5 and TRBJ2-1, with 11 bases identical to TRBD2. Germline CDR1 reads MNHEY; CDR2 reads SVGAGI. V was clipped by 6 bases and J by 4 bases; unmatched bases: 5. The CDR3 loop spans 15 amino acids. CDR3 in amino acids: CASRSLAGDYNEQFF. Written as DNA, the CDR3 is TGTGCCAGCAGATCACTAGCGGGGGATTACAATGAGCAGTTCTTC.

This clonotype has just a few counts. The J gene is TRBJ1-1, the V gene TRBV12-3 or TRBV12-4; D remains ambiguous. V was pared by 7 bases and J by 7 bases, with 13 bases between. CDR3 size: 12 residues. The CDR3 DNA sequence: TGTGCCAGCACCGCTCGGGCAGTTGAAGCTTTCTTT. Protein: CASTARAVEAFF.

V gene TRBV4-2 combines with J gene TRBJ1-1; D call uncertain. Germline CDR1 is LGHNA and CDR2 is YNFKEQ. V was shortened by 0 bases and J by 8 bases, with 13 bases between the two germline ends. The CDR3 sequence is 14 residues long. CDR3 residues: CASSQELVTLEAFF. DNA of the CDR3: TGTGCCAGCAGCCAAGAATTGGTAACCCTCGAAGCTTTCTTT.

This clonotype was counted ten times or more. The CDR3 spells CASSLGGEPQHF. Here the CDR3 DNA reads TGTGCCAGCAGCTTAGGGGGAGAGCCCCAGCATTTT. The V call is TRBV7-9, the J call TRBJ1-5, with D hard to call. The V end lost 1 base, the J end lost 8 bases, and 6 bases lay between the germline ends. The CDR3 loop spans 12 amino acids. Germline-derived CDR1 and CDR2 are SEHNR and FQNEAQ (reference sequence).

The chain employs TRBV2 and TRBJ1-5; D perhaps matches TRBD1 (5 bases). The length of the CDR3 is 14 residues. Germline V CDR1 and CDR2: SNHLY, FYNNEI. V was clipped by 6 bases and J by 1 base, with 10 bases between them. The CDR3 spells CASRGRASNQPQHF. The CDR3 DNA reads as TGTGCCAGCAGGGGACGTGCCAGCAATCAGCCCCAGCATTTT. Supplemented by reference TRBV2 and TRBJ1-5, the full variable domain reads EPEVTQTPSHQVTQMGQEVILRCVPISNHLYFYWYRQILGQKVEFLVSFYNNEISEKSEIFDDQFSVERPDGSNFTLKIRSTKLEDSAMYFCASRGRASNQPQHFGDGTRLSIL.

This clonotype has ten or more counts. The V gene is TRBV14, the J gene TRBJ1-1; D ambiguous. The germline V gene encodes CDR1 SGHDN and CDR2 FVKESK. V was trimmed by 0 bases and J by 5 bases, leaving 10 bases between them. The CDR3 length is 14 residues. For the CDR3, the DNA is TGTGCCAGCAGCCAAGAAGAAGGGAGTACTGAAGCTTTCTTT. Translating it yields CASSQEEGSTEAFF.

The chain joins TRBV5-5 to TRBJ1-3; D gene uncertain. CDR3 length equals 14 residues. The V and J ends lost 0 bases and 3 bases respectively, with 7 bases between them. CDR1 and CDR2 (germline): SGHKS, YYEKEE (reference sequence). The CDR3 coding sequence is TGTGCCAGCAGCTTGGTCGGAATTGGAAACACCATATATTTT. Its translation: CASSLVGIGNTIYF.

This clonotype showed up many times. The V gene is TRBV6-5, the J gene TRBJ2-4; D ambiguous. The CDR3 totals 15 residues. V was shortened by 6 bases and J by 6 bases, with 18 bases between the two germline ends. Germline-derived CDR1 and CDR2 are MNHEY and SVGAGI. CDR3 sequence reads: CASSFDGTKLNIQYF. CDR3 nucleotide sequence: TGTGCCAGCAGCTTCGACGGTACAAAGTTAAACATTCAGTACTTC.

The chain carries TRBV25-1 and TRBJ2-1, with D maybe TRBD2 (7 bases). The CDR3 has 15 amino acids. Trimming removed 1 base from V and 7 bases from J, with 14 bases in between. In germline, CDR1 is MGHDK, CDR2 SYGVNS. The CDR3 loop is CASSEWGGLGNEQFF. The CDR3 DNA reads TGTGCCAGCAGTGAATGGGGGGGCCTGGGGAATGAGCAGTTCTTC.

The sample holds many counts of this clonotype. The chain is built from TRBV5-1 and TRBJ1-1; 7 nucleotides align to TRBD1. The CDR3 covers 14 residues. Trimming removed 0 bases from V and 4 bases from J; junction bases left unmatched: 3. Germline V gives CDR1 SGHRS, CDR2 YFSETQ. The CDR3 DNA follows: TGCGCCAGCAGCTTGGACCCAGGGGGCACTGAAGCTTTCTTT. It is translated as CASSLDPGGTEAFF.

V is TRBV29-1 and J is TRBJ2-1; 8 bases map to TRBD1. J was trimmed by 10 bases and V by 6 bases; bases with no gene match: 5. Germline V lookup: CDR1 SQVTM, CDR2 ANQGSEA. The CDR3 length is 11 residues. This chain's CDR3 is CSVRTGMEQFF. The CDR3 region has the DNA TGCAGCGTCCGGACAGGGATGGAGCAGTTCTTC.

The chain couples TRBV28 to TRBJ1-6, with D hard to call. Germline assignment: CDR1 MDHEN and CDR2 SYDVKM. The V gene lost 7 bases and the J gene lost 1 base, with 14 bases spanning the gap. The CDR3 totals 16 residues. CDR3 sequence: CASKPRGKSYNSPLHF. The DNA for the CDR3 is TGTGCCAGCAAACCCCGGGGTAAATCCTATAATTCACCCCTCCACTTT.

This clonotype has just a few counts. V and J are TRBV4-3 and TRBJ2-3; 9 nucleotides line up with TRBD1. V shed 4 bases, J shed 6 bases, and the junction held 8 bases outside the gene matches. Germline V gene data show CDR1 as LGHNA and CDR2 as YSLEER. This CDR3 has 15 amino acids. The CDR3, as DNA: TGCGCCAGCAGCCGAATACTGGACAGGGGCGATACGCAGTATTTT. As protein: CASSRILDRGDTQYF.

The genes are TRBV7-2 and TRBJ2-3, with TRBD2 matching over 14 bases. V lost 5 bases to trimming and J lost 3 bases; unmatched junction nucleotides: 10. The CDR3 loop spans 18 amino acids. CDR1 is SGHTA and CDR2 is FQGNSA in the germline V gene. The CDR3 DNA reads as TGTGCCAGCAGCCCCTCCGGACTAGCGGGGGGCGGGACAGATACGCAGTATTTT. Protein sequence: CASSPSGLAGGGTDTQYF.

V is TRBV7-2 and J is TRBJ2-3; D is possibly TRBD1 (6 bases). The CDR3 sequence is 15 residues long. Trimming took 11 bases from V and 0 from J, leaving 18 bases between them. Germline V gene data show CDR1 as SGHTA and CDR2 as FQGNSA. This CDR3 reads CASTGQSSSTDTQYF. The CDR3 DNA reads TGTGCCTCTACAGGACAGTCCTCTAGCACAGATACGCAGTATTTT.

This clonotype has just a few counts. The V and J genes are TRBV2 and TRBJ2-3; 10 bases line up with TRBD2. CDR1 is SNHLY, CDR2 FYNNEI, per germline. The ends lost 7 bases at V and 2 bases at J; junction bases unmatched: 6. This CDR3 has 15 residues. CDR3 nucleotides: TGTGCCAGCAACCTCCTAGCGGGGGACACAGATACGCAGTATTTT. Protein product: CASNLLAGDTDTQYF.

The sample holds many counts of this clonotype. The chain recombines TRBV6-5 with TRBJ1-6, with TRBD1 as a possible D gene (6 bases). Germline CDR1 MNHEY, CDR2 SVGAGI. CDR3 length equals 14 residues. V lost 2 bases and J 7 bases, leaving 9 bases between the germline ends. CDR3 loop: CASSYHDRNSPLHF. For the CDR3, the DNA is TGTGCCAGCAGTTACCACGACAGGAATTCACCCCTCCACTTT.

This clonotype was counted a few times. The chain has TRBV18 and TRBJ1-5; the match to TRBD1 covers 8 bases. V was clipped by 5 bases and J by 5 bases; unmatched bases: 5. The CDR3 has 14 residues. Germline V gives CDR1 KGHSH, CDR2 LQKENI. The CDR3, as DNA: TGTGCCAGCTCATCAGGGGGCACCCATCAGCCCCAGCATTTT. This translates into CASSSGGTHQPQHF.

This clonotype was counted many times. The chain joins TRBV29-1 to TRBJ1-2; the D is unclear. V dropped 6 bases and J dropped 3 bases, with 11 bases sitting between them. The germline V gene encodes CDR1 SQVTM and CDR2 ANQGSEA. The CDR3 extends over 12 amino acids. The CDR3 sequence is CSVSRGDYGYTF. Written as DNA, the CDR3 is TGCAGCGTCTCCCGAGGAGACTATGGCTACACCTTC.